These T cell receptor beta chains were read from a single sample in a study of blood T cell repertoires in COVID-19. Profiling relied on immunoSEQ multiplex PCR, and the TCRdb table lists in-frame clones only, not all of them. The sample lists some 68,000 clones, roughly 90% occurring once. Sequences were obtained from peripheral blood. Receptor source: a man in his fifties or sixties with active COVID-19. CDR3s include the opening cysteine and the closing phenylalanine or tryptophan.

CSVGGQKNTGELFF,TRBV29-1,TRBJ2-2
CASSLGSLTGSDTQYF,TRBV5-1,TRBJ2-3
CASSLERQGNGYTF,TRBV5-4,TRBJ1-2
CASSRDRGGSEAFF,TRBV6-2/TRBV6-3,TRBJ1-1
CASSSLFSTEAFF,TRBV12-3/TRBV12-4,TRBJ1-1
CASSVDHAGTDTQYF,TRBV9,TRBJ2-3
CASSSGQVISYEQYF,TRBV7-2,TRBJ2-7
CASSLDRTGELFF,TRBV5-1,TRBJ2-2
CASSFLGEPQHF,TRBV7-2,TRBJ1-5
CASSENSGGAYSYEQYF,TRBV19,TRBJ2-7
CASSFSWAGANVLTF,TRBV28,TRBJ2-6
CASSPQTSGGTDTQYF,TRBV7-2,TRBJ2-3
CASSFLYEQYF,TRBV5-1,TRBJ2-7
CASSKGQEPYEQYF,TRBV18,TRBJ2-7
CASSRGTGANTGELFF,TRBV3-1/TRBV3-2,TRBJ2-2
CASSLMRNTGELFF,TRBV5-5,TRBJ2-2
CASSESMGAWGRSSYNEQFF,TRBV2,TRBJ2-1
CASSQDYGTGGKQYF,TRBV4-2,TRBJ2-7
CASSPERTGRSSYNSPLHF,TRBV3-1/TRBV3-2,TRBJ1-6
CASSSRQGKGTDTQYF,TRBV6-2/TRBV6-3,TRBJ2-3
CASSPGAASYEQYF,TRBV19,TRBJ2-7
CASSTGTGAYEQYF,TRBV18,TRBJ2-7
CASRETGEWAYEQYF,TRBV2,TRBJ2-7
CASSLAGTGGLETQYF,TRBV5-1,TRBJ2-5
CASSPTGTYEQYF,TRBV7-3,TRBJ2-7
CASTRTGSNQPQHF,TRBV2,TRBJ1-5
CARGLAGGLPDTQYF,TRBV2,TRBJ2-3
CASRSDRGIGRAFF,TRBV7-3,TRBJ1-1
CASRSTGTGELFF,TRBV12-2,TRBJ2-2
CASSLTGTGSGNTIYF,TRBV7-3,TRBJ1-3
CASSLDRYTGELFF,TRBV7-9,TRBJ2-2
CASSQQGLGNQPQHF,TRBV6-5,TRBJ1-5
CASSLGLTYEQYF,TRBV11-2,TRBJ2-7
CASSPDFTTFSGNTIYF,TRBV7-6,TRBJ1-3
CASSFGQLYEQYF,TRBV12-3/TRBV12-4,TRBJ2-7
CASSLTGQEHTIYF,TRBV5-4,TRBJ1-3
CASSPWAPPGELFF,TRBV18,TRBJ2-2
CASSPTTGGVGGYTF,TRBV7-2,TRBJ1-2
CASSLGGSNEQFF,TRBV7-3,TRBJ2-1
CASSPADRSGNTIYF,TRBV19,TRBJ1-3
CASSDRKGGEQFF,TRBV25-1,TRBJ2-1
CASSLGQTYNEQFF,TRBV7-9,TRBJ2-1
CASSLQTAVNSPLHF,TRBV7-2,TRBJ1-6
CASSTNPAGEQYF,TRBV19,TRBJ2-7
CASSFAVWGANVLTF,TRBV7-3,TRBJ2-6
CSGNDRANTEAFF,TRBV29-1,TRBJ1-1
CASSIDPGAPGELFF,TRBV19,TRBJ2-2
CASTVPGGAETQYF,TRBV7-2,TRBJ2-5
CASSLTANTGELFF,TRBV18,TRBJ2-2
CASSQDQGYPTGELFF,TRBV3-1/TRBV3-2,TRBJ2-2
CASSFGSTETQYF,TRBV28,TRBJ2-5